This T cell receptor (beta chain) was sequenced during a study of Ad26.COV2.S vaccination and SARS-CoV-2 variants. Study-level information: Each vaccinee took Ad26.COV2.S intramuscularly, once or twice 56 days apart.

Treatment described: around 19 received Ad26.COV2.S at low or high dose, single or two shots; a few received placebo; per-sample allocation not given. Sample collection was performed on day 63 after the first vaccine or placebo injection. In regard to this clone: Antigen unknown.

Trimming cost V 1 base and J 3 bases; bases outside gene matches: 3. This CDR3 has 14 residues. The germline CDR1 and CDR2 sequences are MNHEY and SMNVEV (reference sequence). Whole-study findings and limits: There was a possibility that the TCR breadth and depth analyses underestimated total T cell responses.

Measured with immunoSEQ multiplex PCR; TCRdb has only the in-frame clones, and not every one. The sample lists approximately 400,000 clones, about 80% occurring once. This TCR came from a person between 18 and 65 years old who received the Ad26.COV2.S COVID-19 vaccine or a placebo. The J gene is TRBJ2-7, the V gene TRBV27, with TRBD1 matching 7 bases. Material: peripheral blood, obtained in a trial of Ad26.COV2.S vaccine versus placebo. This CDR3 reads CASSLLDRRYEQYF. CDR3 in DNA: TGTGCCAGCAGTTTATTGGACAGGCGCTACGAGCAGTACTTC.